The 4 T cell receptor beta chains listed next were all sequenced from one sample in a study of control samples from healthy donors and cancer patients. The method was immunoSEQ multiplex PCR; TCRdb's version includes in-frame clones alone and lacks a portion of them. Of 45,000 to 65,000 clones in the sample, around nine tenths were seen once. Sequencing input: PBMCs. These receptors came from a man between 45 and 60 years old with head and neck cancer.

The chain is built from TRBV10-3 and TRBJ2-5; the match to TRBD1 covers 7 bases. Germline V gives CDR1 ENHRY, CDR2 SYGVKD. The CDR3 loop spans 13 amino acids. J was trimmed by 5 bases and V by 2 bases; bases with no gene match: 2. The CDR3 here is CAISERQGETQYF. The DNA of the CDR3 is TGTGCCATCAGTGAGCGACAGGGCGAGACCCAGTACTTC.

The chain is built from TRBV13 and TRBJ1-5; possible D gene TRBD1, 5 bases. Germline V CDR1 and CDR2: PRHDT, FYEKMQ (reference sequence). This CDR3 contains 15 residues. V was cut by 1 base and J by 5 bases, with 12 bases left in between. The CDR3 DNA reads as TGTGCCAGCAGCTTAGCCCGGGACCCTTATCAGCCCCAGCATTTT. Its protein is CASSLARDPYQPQHF.

This clone was observed once. The rearrangement uses TRBV4-1 and TRBJ1-1; perhaps TRBD1 as D (5 bases). CDR1 and CDR2 from the germline V gene are MGHRA and YSYEKL. The CDR3 extends over 13 amino acids. V lost 0 bases to trimming and J lost 4 bases, with 6 bases between them. CDR3 loop: CASSQEGVTEAFF. The DNA for the CDR3 is TGCGCCAGCAGCCAAGAGGGGGTCACTGAAGCTTTCTTT.

This clone occurred once. The chain uses TRBV7-2 and TRBJ1-1; D not certain. The CDR3 runs to 14 residues. The germline V gene has CDR1 SGHTA and CDR2 FQGNSA. Trimming removed 0 bases at V and 4 bases at J, with 9 bases between. DNA of the CDR3: TGTGCCAGCAGCTTAGCGGCTCTAGGCACTGAAGCTTTCTTT. Amino acid sequence: CASSLAALGTEAFF.